This passage covers 32 T cell receptor beta chains from one sample sequenced in a study of blood T cell repertoires in COVID-19. The repertoire was sequenced with immunoSEQ multiplex PCR; TCRdb's copy has only in-frame clones and lacks some. The sample holds some 270,000 clones, nearly 90% seen once. Sequences were obtained from peripheral blood. The receptors here all came from a woman aged 60-70 years with COVID-19, enrolled during active disease.

The chain joins TRBV4-3 to TRBJ1-6; possible D gene TRBD1, 6 bases. Per germline, CDR1 LGHNA and CDR2 YSLEER. The CDR3 is 15 residues long. V was cut by 0 bases and J by 5 bases, with 8 bases left in between. CDR3 coding DNA: TGCGCCAGCAGCCAAGAACGGACAGATAATTCACCCCTCCACTTT. Protein sequence: CASSQERTDNSPLHF.

This chain joins TRBV9 and TRBJ2-1; 9 bases line up with TRBD1. The trim removed 0 bases at V and 2 bases at J, leaving 3 bases unmatched. The CDR3 spans 16 residues. The V gene's germline CDR1 is SGDLS and CDR2 YYNGEE. The CDR3, as DNA: TGTGCCAGCAGCGTAGGGGGACAGGGAGCCTACAATGAGCAGTTCTTC. It codes for CASSVGGQGAYNEQFF. The full variable domain, with the rest looked up from reference TRBV9 and TRBJ2-1, is DSGVTQTPKHLITATGQRVTLRCSPRSGDLSVYWYQQSLDQGLQFLIQYYNGEERAKGNILERFSAQQFPDLHSELNLSSLELGDSALYFCASSVGGQGAYNEQFFGPGTRLTVL.

For this clone: An end of the junction does not agree with germline; a read error may underlie this. The chain recombines TRBV28 with TRBJ1-6; a weak D match, TRBD1 (5 bases). The germline V gene encodes CDR1 MDHEN and CDR2 SYDVKM. The CDR3 contains 12 residues. CDR3 bases: TGTGTCAGCGGTCAGGGAAGCTCACCCCTCCACTTT. Encoded protein: CVSGQGSSPLHF.

This clone came up a few times. This chain joins TRBV6-5 and TRBJ1-1, with 7 bases that match TRBD1. The CDR3 is made up of 15 amino acids. Trimming removed 4 bases from V and 3 bases from J; junction bases left unmatched: 8. CDR1 and CDR2 (germline): MNHEY, SVGAGI. CDR3 loop: CASSWSKTGYTEAFF. In DNA form, the CDR3 reads TGTGCCAGCAGTTGGTCAAAGACAGGGTACACTGAAGCTTTCTTT.

This chain joins TRBV27 and TRBJ1-5; TRBD1 aligns across 8 bases. V was pared by 6 bases and J by 6 bases, with 10 bases of the junction left unmatched. The CDR3 spans 15 residues. The V gene's germline CDR1 is MNHEY and CDR2 SMNVEV (reference sequence). CDR3 coding DNA: TGTGCCAGCAGCCCTCACGGACAGGGTACTCAGCCCCAGCATTTT. This encodes CASSPHGQGTQPQHF.

The rearrangement links TRBV4-2 to TRBJ1-2; D is perhaps TRBD1 (5 bases). The germline V gene has CDR1 LGHNA and CDR2 YNFKEQ. V lost 1 base and J lost 6, with 15 bases in between. CDR3 length equals 15 residues. The DNA of the CDR3 is TGTGCCAGCAGCCAAGGAGACAGACCGACCAATGGCTACACCTTC. Residues: CASSQGDRPTNGYTF.

This chain uses TRBV7-6 with TRBJ1-1; D is possibly TRBD1 (6 bases). Trimming left V 3 bases short and J 1 base short, with 15 bases between. CDR1 and CDR2 from the germline V gene are SGHVS and FNYEAQ. The CDR3 sequence is 16 residues long. The CDR3 DNA reads as TGTGCCAGCAGCTTTTATTCAGGGGCCGGGAACACTGAAGCTTTCTTT. Protein product: CASSFYSGAGNTEAFF.

The chain recombines TRBV6-5 with TRBJ1-2; weak D call: TRBD1 (6 bases). V lost 10 bases and J 7 bases, leaving 19 bases between the germline ends. The CDR3 spans 13 residues. Looked up from germline, CDR1 is MNHEY and CDR2 is SVGAGI. The CDR3 DNA reads TGTGCCACAGGGGCCCGGGGGGCTCGTGGCTACACCTTC. Protein: CATGARGARGYTF.

This chain joins TRBV9 and TRBJ1-2; no clear D gene. Germline V gene lookup returns CDR1 SGDLS and CDR2 YYNGEE. Trimming shortened V by 4 bases and J by 8 bases, and 9 bases separated the two germline ends. This CDR3 region has 11 residues. This chain's CDR3 is CASSSEGGYTF. The CDR3 DNA follows: TGTGCCAGCAGCTCGGAGGGAGGCTACACCTTC.

V and J are TRBV7-8 and TRBJ1-5, with D maybe TRBD1 (6 bases). Trimming stripped 5 bases from V and 0 bases from J, with 11 bases between. This CDR3 spans 15 amino acids. The germline V gene encodes CDR1 SGHVS and CDR2 FQNEAQ. CDR3 sequence: CASSTGFFSNQPQHF. The CDR3 coding sequence is TGTGCCAGCAGCACAGGGTTCTTTAGCAATCAGCCCCAGCATTTT.

This rearrangement joins TRBV2 to TRBJ1-4; D not certain. This CDR3 spans 13 amino acids. Germline V CDR1 and CDR2: SNHLY, FYNNEI. The germline V and J ends were trimmed by 7 bases and 8 bases, with 14 bases remaining between them. CDR3 in DNA: TGTGCCAGCAATCGGGATCTGGGGGAAAAACTGTTTTTT. Protein: CASNRDLGEKLFF.

The chain uses TRBV5-1 and TRBJ1-1; TRBD1 agrees at 8 bases. Per germline, CDR1 SGHRS and CDR2 YFSETQ. The CDR3 consists of 15 residues. The V and J ends lost 1 base and 1 base, in that order; junction bases with no gene match: 3. The CDR3 sequence is CASSLLGQANTEAFF. CDR3 nucleotides: TGCGCCAGCAGCTTGCTGGGACAGGCGAACACTGAAGCTTTCTTT.

This clone was detected once. The rearrangement links TRBV6-6 to TRBJ2-7; D not resolved. This CDR3 contains 12 residues. V was cut by 3 bases and J by 3 bases, with 6 bases left in between. Germline V gene lookup returns CDR1 MNHNY and CDR2 SVGAGI (reference sequence). CDR3 loop: CASSYNFYEQYF. The DNA for the CDR3 is TGTGCCAGCAGTTATAACTTCTACGAGCAGTACTTC.

The V and J genes are TRBV6-2 or TRBV6-3 and TRBJ2-1; the match to TRBD2 covers 7 bases. The CDR3 extends over 16 amino acids. Looked up from germline, CDR1 is MNHEY and CDR2 is SVGEGT. The trim removed 1 base at V and 8 bases at J, leaving 11 bases unmatched. The CDR3 nucleotides are TGTGCCAGCAGTTACTTACGGGGAGGGGTACTCGATGAGCAGTTCTTC. It is translated as CASSYLRGGVLDEQFF.

This chain joins TRBV4-1 and TRBJ1-1, with 12 bases lining up with TRBD1. V lost 2 bases to trimming and J lost 4 bases; unmatched junction nucleotides: 14. The CDR3 loop spans 19 amino acids. The germline V gene has CDR1 MGHRA and CDR2 YSYEKL. DNA for the CDR3: TGCGCCAGCAGCCAAAGCAGGGGGGGACAGGGGGCTCTCGGCACTGAAGCTTTCTTT. Translated, it gives CASSQSRGGQGALGTEAFF.

This clone showed up just once. The chain employs TRBV5-1 and TRBJ1-2, with D possibly matching TRBD1 (6 bases). This CDR3 has 16 amino acids. The germline V and J ends were trimmed by 3 bases and 8 bases, with 23 bases remaining between them. The germline V gene has CDR1 SGHRS and CDR2 YFSETQ. The CDR3 nucleotides read TGCGCCAGCAGCTCCTACCTCGACAGGACCGCTAGGGGCTACACCTTC. Its translation: CASSSYLDRTARGYTF. The whole variable domain, filled in from reference TRBV5-1 and TRBJ1-2, reads KAGVTQTPRYLIKTRGQQVTLSCSPISGHRSVSWYQQTPGQGLQFLFEYFSETQRNKGNFPGRFSGRQFSNSRSEMNVSTLELGDSALYLCASSSYLDRTARGYTFGSGTRLTVV.

CDR3 region: CASSLTSAYEQYF. The CDR3 bases are TGTGCCAGCAGCTTGACTAGCGCGTACGAGCAGTACTTC. J is TRBJ2-7 and V is TRBV7-3, with TRBD2 identical over 8 bases. This CDR3 contains 13 residues. The V and J ends lost 3 bases and 4 bases, in that order; junction bases with no gene match: 2. Germline loops: CDR1 SGHTA, CDR2 FQGTGA. Full variable domain (missing parts from reference TRBV7-3 and TRBJ2-7): GAGVSQTPSNKVTEKGKYVELRCDPISGHTALYWYRQSLGQGPEFLIYFQGTGAADDSGLPNDRFFAVRPEGSVSTLKIQRTERGDSAVYLCASSLTSAYEQYFGPGTRLTVT.

J is TRBJ1-1 and V is TRBV5-1, with D possibly matching TRBD1 (5 bases). Trimming pared 6 bases from V and 6 bases from J, leaving 18 bases between. The CDR3 is 14 residues long. From germline, CDR1 is SGHRS and CDR2 YFSETQ. Here the CDR3 reads CASNSLAGGPEAFF. The CDR3 DNA follows: TGCGCCAGCAATAGTTTGGCCGGGGGACCTGAAGCTTTCTTT.

The chain combines TRBV6-2 or TRBV6-3 with TRBJ2-7; TRBD2 matches 8 bases. CDR3 length: 15 residues. J was trimmed by 3 bases and V by 6 bases; bases with no gene match: 10. The germline V gene has CDR1 MNHEY and CDR2 SVGEGT. The CDR3 sequence: CASSPYRGGSYEQYF. The CDR3, as DNA: TGTGCCAGCAGCCCCTACCGGGGGGGGAGCTACGAGCAGTACTTC.

In its sample, this clone was seen once. J is TRBJ1-2 and V is TRBV4-2; 7 bases are a match to TRBD1. The CDR3 spans 15 residues. Germline V gene lookup returns CDR1 LGHNA and CDR2 YNFKEQ. With 2 bases clipped from V and 7 bases from J, the junction kept 10 bases outside the gene matches. The CDR3 loop is CASSQPNQGTVGYTF. The CDR3 coding sequence is TGTGCCAGCAGCCAACCCAATCAGGGGACAGTTGGCTACACCTTC.

The chain is built from TRBV19 and TRBJ1-2; 10 bases agree with TRBD1. J lost 4 bases, V lost 6 bases, and 8 bases had no gene match. Germline CDR1 reads LNHDA; CDR2 reads SQIVND (reference sequence). CDR3 length: 15 residues. The CDR3 here is CASRLTGQGIYGYTF. DNA for the CDR3: TGTGCCAGTAGACTAACGGGACAGGGGATCTATGGCTACACCTTC.

The gene calls are TRBV30 and TRBJ1-6, with 7 bases matching TRBD1. J gave up 0 bases and V 0 bases, and 2 bases lay outside the gene matches. In germline, CDR1 is GTSNPN, CDR2 SVGIG (reference sequence). This CDR3 is 16 amino acids long. CDR3 in DNA: TGTGCCTGGAGTGTGGGACAGCACTCCTATAATTCACCCCTCCACTTT. Translating it yields CAWSVGQHSYNSPLHF. Using reference TRBV30 and TRBJ1-6 for the parts outside the CDR3, the full variable domain is SQTIHQWPATLVQPVGSPLSLECTVEGTSNPNLYWYRQAAGRGLQLLFYSVGIGQISSEVPQNLSASRPQDRQFILSSKKLLLSDSGFYLCAWSVGQHSYNSPLHFGNGTRLTVT.

This sequence joins TRBV12-3 or TRBV12-4 and TRBJ1-1, with TRBD1 matching 8 bases. With V trimmed by 7 bases and J by 9 bases, 10 bases remained unmatched. The length of the CDR3 is 13 residues. The CDR3 sequence is CASTPQTGVKAFF. In nucleotides, the CDR3 is TGTGCCAGCACCCCCCAGACAGGGGTTAAAGCTTTCTTT.

The chain recombines TRBV19 with TRBJ2-1; TRBD2 aligns across 12 bases. The V segment lost 5 bases and the J segment 5 bases; nucleotides outside the gene matches: 4. This CDR3 is built from 15 residues. The germline CDR1 and CDR2 sequences are LNHDA and SQIVND (reference sequence). The DNA for the CDR3 is TGTGCCAGTAGTCCCACTAGCGGGGGGAACAATGAGCAGTTCTTC. This sequence encodes CASSPTSGGNNEQFF.

The gene calls are TRBV19 and TRBJ1-6; TRBD1 aligns across 12 bases. With 7 bases clipped from V and 8 bases from J, the junction kept 9 bases outside the gene matches. CDR1 LNHDA and CDR2 SQIVND come from the germline V gene (reference sequence). The CDR3 covers 16 residues. The CDR3 nucleotides read TGTGCCAGTACCCAAACCGGGACAGGGGGCGATTCACCCCTCCACTTT. Protein sequence: CASTQTGTGGDSPLHF.

This chain links TRBV21-1 with TRBJ2-1; no check of the table's D call, TRBD2, against the DNA was made. TRBV21-1 is given as a pseudogene. CDR3 length equals 15 residues. The CDR3 protein is CASSKTMAGTDEQFF. Written as DNA, the CDR3 is TGTGCCAGCAGCAAAACGATGGCGGGGACCGATGAGCAGTTCTTC.

This clone was found a few times. The chain has TRBV5-4 and TRBJ1-3; 7 bases map to TRBD1. The CDR3 has 16 amino acids. The V segment lost 4 bases and the J segment 0 bases; nucleotides outside the gene matches: 7. From germline, CDR1 is SGHNT and CDR2 YYREEE (reference sequence). The CDR3 DNA follows: TGTGCCAGCAGCCTTACGACAGGGATCTCTGGAAACACCATATATTTT. Translated, it gives CASSLTTGISGNTIYF.

The genes are TRBV6-2 or TRBV6-3 and TRBJ2-5; D is possibly TRBD2 (5 bases). Deletions cut 5 bases from V and 2 bases from J, with 9 bases between. The CDR3 totals 13 residues. CDR1 is MNHEY and CDR2 is SVGEGT in the germline V gene. The CDR3 reads CASSRGKQETQYF. As DNA, the CDR3 is TGTGCCAGCAGTCGAGGGAAACAAGAGACCCAGTACTTC.

V gene TRBV10-3 combines with J gene TRBJ2-5, with D possibly TRBD1 on 5 matching bases. The CDR3 runs 13 residues. The germline V and J ends were trimmed by 10 bases and 4 bases, with 16 bases remaining between them. Looked up from germline, CDR1 is ENHRY and CDR2 is SYGVKD. Here the CDR3 DNA reads TGTGCCAGCCTCGCCGACAGAGGAGAGACCCAGTACTTC. Its protein is CASLADRGETQYF.

The sample holds one count of this clone. J is TRBJ2-2 and V is TRBV5-1; the D gene is possibly TRBD1 (6 bases). The CDR3 totals 14 residues. V gave up 2 bases and J gave up 1 base, with 6 bases separating them. Germline-derived CDR1 and CDR2 are SGHRS and YFSETQ. CDR3 DNA sequence: TGCGCCAGCAGCTTACAGGGGAACACCGGGGAGCTGTTTTTT. It codes for CASSLQGNTGELFF.

This sequence joins TRBV7-3 and TRBJ1-6; unclear D gene. CDR1 and CDR2 (germline): SGHTA, FQGTGA. Deletions cut 6 bases from V and 8 bases from J, with 11 bases between. The CDR3 runs to 13 residues. CDR3 sequence reads: CASSLRLDSPLHF. In DNA, the CDR3 is TGTGCCAGCAGTTTACGACTGGATTCACCCCTCCACTTT.

The count of this clone is one. This chain connects TRBV7-3 to TRBJ2-1, with 14 bases fitting TRBD2. V shed 5 bases and J 8 bases; nucleotides not matched to a gene: 5. The germline gives CDR1 SGHTA, CDR2 FQGTGA. This CDR3 is built from 15 residues. Written as DNA, the CDR3 is TGTGCCAGCAGCCCGGGACTAGCGGGGGTGGATGAGCAGTTCTTC. Translating it yields CASSPGLAGVDEQFF.